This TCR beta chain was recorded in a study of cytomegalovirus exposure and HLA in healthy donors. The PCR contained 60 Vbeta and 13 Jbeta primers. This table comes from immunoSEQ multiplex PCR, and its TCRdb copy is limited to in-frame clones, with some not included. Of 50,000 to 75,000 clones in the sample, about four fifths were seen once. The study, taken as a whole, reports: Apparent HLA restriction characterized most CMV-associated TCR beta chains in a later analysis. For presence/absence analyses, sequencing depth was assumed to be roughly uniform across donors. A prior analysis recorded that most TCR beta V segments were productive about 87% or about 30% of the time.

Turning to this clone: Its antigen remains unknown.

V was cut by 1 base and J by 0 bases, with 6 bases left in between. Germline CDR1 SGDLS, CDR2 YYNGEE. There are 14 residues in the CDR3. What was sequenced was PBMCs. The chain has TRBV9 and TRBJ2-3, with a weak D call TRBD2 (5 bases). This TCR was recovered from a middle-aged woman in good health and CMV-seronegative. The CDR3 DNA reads TGTGCCAGCAGCGTACGGACTAGCACAGATACGCAGTATTTT. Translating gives CASSVRTSTDTQYF.